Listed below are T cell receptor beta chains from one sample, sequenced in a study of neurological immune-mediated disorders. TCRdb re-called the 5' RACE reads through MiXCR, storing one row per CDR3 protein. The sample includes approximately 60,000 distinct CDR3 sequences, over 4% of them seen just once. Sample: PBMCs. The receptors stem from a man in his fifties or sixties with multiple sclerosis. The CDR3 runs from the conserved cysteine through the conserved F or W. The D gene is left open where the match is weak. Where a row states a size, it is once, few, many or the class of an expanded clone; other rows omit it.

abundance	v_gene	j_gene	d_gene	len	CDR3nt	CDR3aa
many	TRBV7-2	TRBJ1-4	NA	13	TGTGCCAGCAGCTTATTGGGGGGTGAAAAACTGTTTTTT	CASSLLGGEKLFF
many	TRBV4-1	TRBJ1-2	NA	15	TGCGCCAGCAGCCAAGATCTGGGAGCTGGGATCGGCTACACCTTC	CASSQDLGAGIGYTF
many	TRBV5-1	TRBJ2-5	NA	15	TGCGCCAGCAGCTATCGGACAGGCGGGAAAGAGACCCAGTACTTC	CASSYRTGGKETQYF
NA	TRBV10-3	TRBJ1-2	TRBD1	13	TGTGCCATCAGTGAAGGGACAGCCTATGGCTACACCTTC	CAISEGTAYGYTF
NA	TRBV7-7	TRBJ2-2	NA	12	TGTGCTAGCAGCTTATACGGCGGGGAGCTGTTTTTT	CASSLYGGELFF
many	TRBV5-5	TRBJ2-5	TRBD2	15	TGTGCCAGCAGCTTGTGGGGGGGGTACCAAGAGACCCAGTACTTC	CASSLWGGYQETQYF
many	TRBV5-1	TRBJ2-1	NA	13	TGCGCCAGCAGCTCCGGCCCAGGGCTAGAGCAGTTCTTC	CASSSGPGLEQFF
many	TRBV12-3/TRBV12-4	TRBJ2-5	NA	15	TGTGCCAGCAGTTTAGGCAGGCGTATCCAAGAGACCCAGTACTTC	CASSLGRRIQETQYF
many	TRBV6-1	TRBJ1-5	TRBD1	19	TGTGCCAGCAGTGGGCCCGGGACAGGGGGTGGATTTAGCAATCAGCCCCAGCATTTT	CASSGPGTGGGFSNQPQHF
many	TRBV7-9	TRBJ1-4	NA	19	TGTGCCAGCAGCTTAGAAAAGGTTGCAGCGGGACAACCATGGGAAAAACTGTTTTTT	CASSLEKVAAGQPWEKLFF
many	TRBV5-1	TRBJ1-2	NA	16	TGCGCCAGCAGCAATGACGCGGGCGCAACGGGTTATGGCTACACCTTC	CASSNDAGATGYGYTF
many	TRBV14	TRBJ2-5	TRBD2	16	TGTGCCAGCAGCCAAATTGGAAGCGGGGTGCGTGAGACCCAGTACTTC	CASSQIGSGVRETQYF
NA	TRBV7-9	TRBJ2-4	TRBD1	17	TGTGCCAGCAGCTCCGCCGGGACAGGGGGACGGTGGGAAATTCAGTACTTC	CASSSAGTGGRWEIQYF
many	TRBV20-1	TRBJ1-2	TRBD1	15	TGCAGTGCTAGAGAGGGGACAGGGGCCAACTATGGCTACACCTTC	CSAREGTGANYGYTF
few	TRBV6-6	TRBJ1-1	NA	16	TGTGCCAGCAGTCCGCCTTCCGGAGCAATGAACACTGAAGCTTTCTTT	CASSPPSGAMNTEAFF
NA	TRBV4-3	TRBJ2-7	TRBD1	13	TGCGTCAGCAGCAGACAGGGGGCTGACGAGCAGTACTTC	CVSSRQGADEQYF
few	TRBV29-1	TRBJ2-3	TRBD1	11	TGCAGCGTTGAAACAGGGGGTACGCAGTATTTT	CSVETGGTQYF
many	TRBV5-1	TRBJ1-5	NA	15	TGCGCCAGCAGCTTGGCCGGGACGGGCAATCAGCCCCAGCATTTT	CASSLAGTGNQPQHF
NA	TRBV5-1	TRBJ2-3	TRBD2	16	TGCGCCAGCAGCTTGGGCCAGCGGGGGTGGGGAGATACGCAGTATTTT	CASSLGQRGWGDTQYF
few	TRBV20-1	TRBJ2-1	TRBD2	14	TGCAGTGTATCCGGGACTAGATATATCAATGAGCAGTTCTTC	CSVSGTRYINEQFF
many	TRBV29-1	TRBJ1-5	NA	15	TGCAGCACCCGCCCGTGGTCTACATCGGAGCAGCCCCAGAATTTT	CSTRPWSTSEQPQNF
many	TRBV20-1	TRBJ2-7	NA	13	TGCAGTGCTAGAGTGGGGAGAGTGTACGAGCAGTACTTC	CSARVGRVYEQYF
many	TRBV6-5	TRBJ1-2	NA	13	TGTGCCAGTTGCCCAACGGGCACCTATGGCTACACCTTC	CASCPTGTYGYTF
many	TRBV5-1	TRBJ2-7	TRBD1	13	TGCGCCAGTACAGGGGGCGACTTACCCGAGCAGTACTTC	CASTGGDLPEQYF
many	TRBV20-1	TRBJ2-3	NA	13	TGCAGTGCTGTCCAGGGGCCCACAGATACGCAGTATTTT	CSAVQGPTDTQYF
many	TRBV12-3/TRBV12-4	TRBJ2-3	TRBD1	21	TGTGCCAGCAGCCCGAGCCGGGACTTAGTCGGGGACAGGTGGACGGCAGATACGCAGTATTTT	CASSPSRDLVGDRWTADTQYF
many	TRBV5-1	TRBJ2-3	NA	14	TGCGCCAGCAGCTTGCGCGTGGTGACAGATACGCAGTATTTT	CASSLRVVTDTQYF
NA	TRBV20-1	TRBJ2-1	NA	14	TGCAGTGAAAGAAGGCCAGACGGAGGTAATGAGCAGTTCTTC	CSERRPDGGNEQFF
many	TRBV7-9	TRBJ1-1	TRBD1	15	TGTGCCAGCAGCTCGCGGTCACAGGGGGCCACTGAAGCTTTCTTT	CASSSRSQGATEAFF
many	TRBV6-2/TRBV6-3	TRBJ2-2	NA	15	TGTGCCAGCAGTTGGGGGACGGCCCGCTTCTGGGAGCTGTTTTTT	CASSWGTARFWELFF
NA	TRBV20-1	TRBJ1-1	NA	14	TGCAGTGCTAGAAATAAGGTCTGGAACACTGAAGCTTTCTTT	CSARNKVWNTEAFF
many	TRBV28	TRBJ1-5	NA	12	TGTGCCAGCAGTTTGATGCATCAGCCCCAGCATTTT	CASSLMHQPQHF
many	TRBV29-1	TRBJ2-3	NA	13	TGCAGCGTTGTCGTGGGGCACACAGATACGCAGTATTTT	CSVVVGHTDTQYF
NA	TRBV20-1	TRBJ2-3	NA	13	TGCAGTGCTAGAGATGGGCGCACAGATACGCAGTATTTT	CSARDGRTDTQYF
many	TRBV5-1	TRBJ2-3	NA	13	TGCGCCAGCAGCGTTCAACAGGGAGATACGCAGTATTTT	CASSVQQGDTQYF
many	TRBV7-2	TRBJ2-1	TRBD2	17	TGTGCCAGCAGCCCCGGGGGGCTAGCGGGGGCATACAATGAGCAGTTCTTC	CASSPGGLAGAYNEQFF
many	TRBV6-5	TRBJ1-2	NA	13	TGTGCCAGCAGAAACCGACAGTTCTATGGCTACACCTTC	CASRNRQFYGYTF
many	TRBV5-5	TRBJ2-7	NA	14	TGTGCCAGCAGCTTGCAGGGGATCGACGACGAGCAGTACTTC	CASSLQGIDDEQYF
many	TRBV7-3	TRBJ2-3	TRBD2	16	TGTGCCAGCAGCTTCCCGAGCGGGGGGGGCCGGGGTACGCAGTATTTT	CASSFPSGGGRGTQYF
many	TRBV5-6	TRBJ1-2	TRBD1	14	TGTGCCAGCAGCTTTGTTTCAAACAGGGGTGGCTACACCTTC	CASSFVSNRGGYTF
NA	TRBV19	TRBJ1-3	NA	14	TGTGCCAGTAGTATCAGCCGGGGTGGAAACACCATATATTTT	CASSISRGGNTIYF
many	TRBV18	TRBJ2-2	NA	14	TGTGCCAGCTCATCCTCCGGGGCGACCGGGGAGCTGTTTTTT	CASSSSGATGELFF
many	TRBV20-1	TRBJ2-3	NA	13	TGCAGTGCTTCTAAGGGTTACGCAGATACGCAGTATTTT	CSASKGYADTQYF
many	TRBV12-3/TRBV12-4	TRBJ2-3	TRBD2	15	TGTGCCAGCAGTTTATTACTAGCGGGGACAGATACGCAGTATTTT	CASSLLLAGTDTQYF
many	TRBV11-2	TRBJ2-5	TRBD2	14	TGTGCCAGCAGCTTAGGGACTAGCGAAGAGACCCAGTACTTC	CASSLGTSEETQYF
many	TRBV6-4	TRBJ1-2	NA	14	TGTGCCAGCAGTGCCGACGGATTTTCGGGAGGCTACACCTTC	CASSADGFSGGYTF
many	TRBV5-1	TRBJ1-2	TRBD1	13	TGCGCCAGCAGACCGGACAGGAACTATGGCTACACCTTC	CASRPDRNYGYTF
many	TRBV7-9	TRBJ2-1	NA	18	TGTGCCAGCAGCTTAGCACGTTCCTCGACTAGTATCTACAATGAGCAGTTCTTC	CASSLARSSTSIYNEQFF
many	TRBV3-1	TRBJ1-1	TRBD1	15	TGTGCCAGCAGCGCCCGAGACAGGGTCGGCACTGAAGCTTTCTTT	CASSARDRVGTEAFF
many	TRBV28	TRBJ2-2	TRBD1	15	TGTGCCAGCAGGACAACCGGGACAGGGGGCCGGGAGCTGTTTTTT	CASRTTGTGGRELFF